In its sample, the clone carrying this T cell receptor (beta chain) ranks as medium-sized (0.01 to 0.1%). One entry per CDR3 protein results from TCRdb running MiXCR on the PCR reads. The sample lists about 18,000 distinct CDR3 sequences; roughly two fifths were seen once. This record comes from a study of tumor-infiltrating lymphocytes in oesophageal squamous cell carcinoma. Germline CDR1 and CDR2: MDHEN and SYDVKM. V trimming: 7 bases; J trimming: 4 bases; junction bases outside the gene matches: 8. The CDR3 extends over 16 amino acids. The rearrangement uses TRBV28 and TRBJ2-1, with 12 bases that match TRBD2. The sequenced material came from normal esophageal tissue next to the tumor. The receptor was derived from a female donor with esophageal squamous cell carcinoma. The chain's CDR3 is CASTTSGRGGYNEQFF. The CDR3 nucleotides read TGTGCCAGCACGACTAGCGGGAGAGGGGGTTACAATGAGCAGTTCTTC.